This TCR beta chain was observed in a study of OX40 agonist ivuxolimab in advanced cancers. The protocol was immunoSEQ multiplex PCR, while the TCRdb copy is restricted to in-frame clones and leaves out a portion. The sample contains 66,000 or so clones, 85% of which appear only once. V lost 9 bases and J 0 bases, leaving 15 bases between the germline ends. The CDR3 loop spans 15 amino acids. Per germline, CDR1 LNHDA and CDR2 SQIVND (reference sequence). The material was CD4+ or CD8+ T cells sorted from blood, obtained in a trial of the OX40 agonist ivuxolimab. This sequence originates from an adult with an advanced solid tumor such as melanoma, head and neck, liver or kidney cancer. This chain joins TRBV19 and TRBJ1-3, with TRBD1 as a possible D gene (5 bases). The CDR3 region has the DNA TGTGCCAGCACCCGGGACTCCCGCTCTGGAAACACCATATATTTT. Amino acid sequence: CASTRDSRSGNTIYF.